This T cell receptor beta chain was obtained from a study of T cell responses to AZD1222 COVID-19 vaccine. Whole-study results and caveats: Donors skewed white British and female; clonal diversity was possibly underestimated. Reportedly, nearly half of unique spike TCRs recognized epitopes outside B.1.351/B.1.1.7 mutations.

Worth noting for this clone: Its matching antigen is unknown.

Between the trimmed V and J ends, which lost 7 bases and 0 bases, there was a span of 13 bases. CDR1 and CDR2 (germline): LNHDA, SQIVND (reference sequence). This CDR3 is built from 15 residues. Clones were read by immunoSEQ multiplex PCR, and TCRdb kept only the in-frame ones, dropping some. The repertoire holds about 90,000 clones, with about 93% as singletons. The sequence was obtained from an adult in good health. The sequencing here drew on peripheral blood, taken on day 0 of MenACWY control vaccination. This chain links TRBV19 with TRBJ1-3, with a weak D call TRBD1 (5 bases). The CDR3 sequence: CASIRDSNSGNTIYF. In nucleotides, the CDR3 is TGTGCCAGTATCCGCGACAGCAACTCTGGAAACACCATATATTTT.